Only a few counts were recorded for the clone carrying this TCR beta chain. Its target is unknown. These data belong to a study of identical twins. Points from the study as a whole: Invariant MAIT and iNKT cells are populations that could partly confound zero-insertion analyses. Conclusions rested on cross-sectional statistics rather than following the same donors. Sharing of beta out-of-frame sequences by twins showed a weaker excess.

A universal primer site was created by template switching, with the cDNA bearing unique molecular identifiers. TCRdb passed the 5' RACE reads through MiXCR, listing each CDR3 protein once. The sample comprises more than 250,000 distinct CDR3 sequences, roughly 8.6% of which are singletons, and less than 2.5% rests with the top ten. In germline, CDR1 is MDHEN, CDR2 SYDVKM. J lost 10 bases, V lost 6 bases, and 9 bases had no gene match. The CDR3 length is 14 residues. In addition, the sample was reused for a study of yellow fever vaccine responses in identical twins.

This clonotype was sampled from a woman between 18 and 29 years old in good health. Sequenced sample: memory (CD45RO+) T cells sorted from blood. This chain joins TRBV28 and TRBJ1-4, with 9 bases fitting TRBD1. The chain's CDR3 is CASRKQGARVKLFF. The CDR3 DNA reads as TGTGCCAGCAGAAAACAGGGGGCGCGGGTAAAACTGTTTTTT.